A single sample gave rise to the 22 T cell receptor beta chains below, sequenced in a study of a mutant IDH1 vaccine in newly diagnosed glioma. Stated time point: baseline, week 1 (first vaccination visit). Indicated treatment: pre-vaccination baseline after standard-of-care therapy. Some clones are missing from TCRdb's copy, which holds only in-frame ones; the method was immunoSEQ multiplex PCR. The data contain tens of thousands of clones, roughly 80% of them singletons. The starting material was PBMCs, obtained from a glioma patient treated with radiotherapy, temozolomide or both. Every receptor here comes from a woman between 40 and 55 years old with glioma.

V gene TRBV11-2 combines with J gene TRBJ1-6; 9 bases are shared with TRBD1. Germline V CDR1 and CDR2: SGHAT, FQNNGV. Germline trimming cut 6 bases from V and 7 bases from J; bases unmatched to any gene: 7. The CDR3 has 15 residues. The CDR3 protein is CASSVSGTGNSPLHF. The CDR3, as DNA: TGTGCCAGCAGTGTTTCCGGGACAGGGAATTCACCCCTCCACTTT.

The rearrangement joins TRBV18 to TRBJ1-2; D not certain. Germline CDR1 and CDR2: KGHSH and LQKENI. The CDR3 has 15 amino acids. Trimming left V 6 bases short and J 0 bases short, with 14 bases between. The CDR3 DNA reads TGTGCCAGCTCCCGCCGGGCCGAAGCTAACTATGGCTACACCTTC. It codes for CASSRRAEANYGYTF.

The rearrangement uses TRBV23-1 and TRBJ2-7, with 8 nucleotides matching TRBD2. TRBV23-1 is noted as an ORF with a role that remains uncertain. V gave up 3 bases and J gave up 0 bases; unmatched junction bases: 7. The CDR3 loop spans 16 amino acids. The CDR3 DNA reads TGCGCCAGCAGTCAGTACACTAGCGGATACTCCTACGAGCAGTACTTC. It is translated as CASSQYTSGYSYEQYF.

The chain links TRBV6-5 to TRBJ1-2; a possible D gene is TRBD1 (6 bases). Trimming pared 5 bases from V and 4 bases from J, leaving 11 bases between. The CDR3 is 13 amino acids. CDR1 is MNHEY, CDR2 SVGAGI, per germline. The CDR3 here is CASSPPGAYGYTF. In nucleotides, the CDR3 is TGTGCCAGCAGTCCACCAGGGGCCTATGGCTACACCTTC.

The rearrangement uses TRBV11-2 and TRBJ1-3, with TRBD1 identical over 7 bases. CDR3 length equals 16 residues. Trimming took 1 base from V and 1 from J; bases not matched to a gene: 4. The V gene's germline CDR1 is SGHAT and CDR2 FQNNGV. This CDR3 reads CASSLGQGGSGNTIYF. CDR3 in DNA: TGTGCCAGCAGCTTAGGACAGGGAGGATCTGGAAACACCATATATTTT.

The rearrangement uses TRBV5-4 and TRBJ2-1, with 7 positions matching TRBD2. Germline CDR1 reads SGHNT; CDR2 reads YYREEE (reference sequence). The CDR3 is made up of 15 amino acids. J gave up 7 bases and V 0 bases, and 7 bases lay outside the gene matches. The CDR3 coding sequence is TGTGCCAGCAGCTTGGTGGGAGGGGCGGGGAATGAGCAGTTCTTC. It encodes CASSLVGGAGNEQFF.

The chain combines TRBV5-6 with TRBJ1-5; D may be TRBD1 (6 bases). Trimming cost V 4 bases and J 7 bases, with 9 bases left between them. This CDR3 contains 12 residues. CDR1 is SGHDT and CDR2 is YYEEEE in the germline V gene. This chain's CDR3 is CASSRDNQPQHF. In DNA, the CDR3 is TGTGCCAGCAGCCGGGACAACCAGCCCCAGCATTTT.

The chain joins TRBV2 to TRBJ1-4; D unclear. V shed 6 bases and J shed 6 bases, with 8 bases lying between them. From germline, CDR1 is SNHLY and CDR2 FYNNEI. The CDR3 contains 12 residues. The CDR3 is CASSSEYEKLFF. In nucleotides, the CDR3 is TGTGCCAGCAGCTCGGAGTATGAAAAACTGTTTTTT.

V is TRBV6-1 and J is TRBJ1-2, with D possibly TRBD1 on 5 matching bases. The CDR3 consists of 14 residues. Trimming shortened V by 4 bases and J by 4 bases, and 13 bases separated the two germline ends. Germline V gene lookup returns CDR1 MNHNS and CDR2 SASEGT. The CDR3 loop reads CASSGGVGFYGYTF. CDR3 DNA sequence: TGTGCCAGCAGTGGAGGGGTGGGATTCTATGGCTACACCTTC.

This clone is medium-sized in the sample. The V call is TRBV4-1, the J call TRBJ1-5; D is possibly TRBD1 (5 bases). CDR3 length equals 17 residues. V was cut by 1 base and J by 0 bases, with 13 bases left in between. CDR1 and CDR2 from the germline V gene are MGHRA and YSYEKL. The chain's CDR3 is CASSQGKGLHSNQPQHF. CDR3 sequence (DNA): TGCGCCAGCAGCCAAGGTAAGGGACTCCATAGCAATCAGCCCCAGCATTTT.

The chain combines TRBV19 with TRBJ1-5, with D possibly TRBD1 on 6 matching bases. The CDR3 length is 15 residues. Germline V gene sequence: CDR1 LNHDA, CDR2 SQIVND (reference sequence). With 5 bases removed from V and 3 bases from J, the gap between germline ends came to 14 bases. DNA for the CDR3: TGTGCCAGTAGTGTAACAGGACAGTACAATCAGCCCCAGCATTTT. Amino acids: CASSVTGQYNQPQHF.

The chain employs TRBV10-1 and TRBJ2-1; D is ambiguous. Germline V gives CDR1 WNHNN, CDR2 SYGVQD (reference sequence). The V end lost 2 bases, the J end lost 8 bases, and 16 bases lay between the germline ends. The CDR3 covers 15 residues. CDR3 residues: CASSETSGPRDEQFF. The CDR3 DNA is TGCGCCAGCAGTGAGACCTCGGGCCCCCGGGATGAGCAGTTCTTC.

The V call is TRBV4-3, the J call TRBJ1-2; 8 bases are shared with TRBD1. Trimming cost V 0 bases and J 3 bases; bases outside gene matches: 9. The V gene's germline CDR1 is LGHNA and CDR2 YSLEER. The CDR3 length is 17 residues. The CDR3 loop is CASSQDRWDRIDYGYTF. In DNA form, the CDR3 reads TGCGCCAGCAGCCAAGATAGGTGGGACAGGATTGACTATGGCTACACCTTC.

The V gene is TRBV4-1, the J gene TRBJ2-3; D gene ambiguous. V was shortened by 4 bases and J by 6 bases, with 14 bases between the two germline ends. Germline V lookup: CDR1 MGHRA, CDR2 YSYEKL. The CDR3 totals 14 residues. This CDR3 is CASSPFFTVDTQYF. DNA of the CDR3: TGCGCCAGCAGCCCCTTTTTTACAGTGGATACGCAGTATTTT.

The chain is built from TRBV5-1 and TRBJ2-7, with 11 bases matching TRBD2. CDR3 length: 14 amino acids. Trimming at V came to 4 bases and at J to 3 bases, leaving 3 bases not matched to a gene. CDR1 and CDR2 from the germline V gene are SGHRS and YFSETQ. CDR3 loop: CASSPSGGNYEQYF. CDR3 sequence (DNA): TGCGCCAGCAGCCCTAGCGGGGGGAACTACGAGCAGTACTTC.

The V call is TRBV15, the J call TRBJ1-4, with D possibly being TRBD1 (5 bases). The length of the CDR3 is 17 residues. The ends were cut back, 3 bases at V and 2 bases at J, with 16 bases in the middle. From germline, CDR1 is LNHNV and CDR2 YYDKDF (reference sequence). The CDR3 coding sequence is TGTGCCACCAGCAGTCCCTCGGCGGGGGATACTAATGAAAAACTGTTTTTT. This codes for CATSSPSAGDTNEKLFF. Filled out from reference TRBV15 and TRBJ1-4, the complete variable domain reads DAMVIQNPRYQVTQFGKPVTLSCSQTLNHNVMYWYQQKSSQAPKLLFHYYDKDFNNEADTPDNFQSRRPNTSFCFLDIRSPGLGDTAMYLCATSSPSAGDTNEKLFFGSGTQLSVL.

This chain joins TRBV19 and TRBJ2-7, with D unresolved. The V gene's germline CDR1 is LNHDA and CDR2 SQIVND (reference sequence). Trimming cost V 7 bases and J 5 bases, with 15 bases left between them. This CDR3 has 13 residues. CDR3 in amino acids: CASIGRTSNEQYF. In DNA, the CDR3 is TGTGCCAGTATCGGACGGACGTCCAACGAGCAGTACTTC.

The chain links TRBV18 to TRBJ1-5; 7 bases are shared with TRBD1. V shed 5 bases, J shed 5 bases, and the junction held 9 bases outside the gene matches. Germline CDR1 is KGHSH and CDR2 is LQKENI. The CDR3 has 15 amino acids. CDR3 region: CASSIRQGGYQPQHF. The CDR3 DNA reads TGTGCCAGCTCAATCAGACAGGGCGGGTATCAGCCCCAGCATTTT.

This sequence joins TRBV6-1 and TRBJ1-1, with 7 nucleotides matching TRBD1. With V trimmed by 6 bases and J by 6 bases, 13 bases remained unmatched. The germline CDR1 and CDR2 sequences are MNHNS and SASEGT. The CDR3 runs 15 residues. Written as DNA, the CDR3 is TGTGCCAGCAGCGAGAGACAGGGCCGCTCCGCTGAAGCTTTCTTT. Translation gives CASSERQGRSAEAFF.

A note on this clone: A much larger clonotype is one base distant, so this may be a read error. V is TRBV7-9 and J is TRBJ1-3; 7 bases agree with TRBD1. Unmatched junction bases numbered 6, after V lost 5 bases and J lost 2 bases. The germline V gene has CDR1 SEHNR and CDR2 FQNEAQ (reference sequence). This CDR3 is built from 15 residues. The CDR3 reads CASSPLTGAGNTIYF. In DNA, the CDR3 is TGTGCCAGCAGCCCCCTCACAGGGGCTGGAAACACCATATATTTT. Based on the CDR3 plus reference TRBV7-9 and TRBJ1-3, the full variable domain is DTGVSQNPRHKITKRGQNVTFRCDPISEHNRLYWYRQTLGQGPEFLTYFQNEAQLEKSRLLSDRFSAERPKGSFSTLEIQRTEQGDSAMYLCASSPLTGAGNTIYFGEGSWLTVV.

This chain links TRBV27 with TRBJ2-3; D may be TRBD2 (6 bases). CDR1 MNHEY and CDR2 SMNVEV come from the germline V gene (reference sequence). This CDR3 spans 16 amino acids. With 8 bases removed from V and 1 base from J, the gap between germline ends came to 19 bases. CDR3 loop: CASGHIRLGGTDTQYF. CDR3 DNA: TGTGCCAGCGGTCATATTAGACTAGGTGGCACAGATACGCAGTATTTT.

The chain has TRBV7-9 and TRBJ1-2; no firm D call. V was trimmed by 4 bases and J by 8 bases, leaving 11 bases between them. Germline V CDR1 and CDR2: SEHNR, FQNEAQ (reference sequence). This CDR3 is 12 amino acids long. CDR3 loop: CASSSEVTGYTF. In DNA form, the CDR3 reads TGTGCCAGCAGCTCAGAGGTCACAGGCTACACCTTC. Supplemented by reference TRBV7-9 and TRBJ1-2, the full variable domain reads DTGVSQNPRHKITKRGQNVTFRCDPISEHNRLYWYRQTLGQGPEFLTYFQNEAQLEKSRLLSDRFSAERPKGSFSTLEIQRTEQGDSAMYLCASSSEVTGYTFGSGTRLTVV.